The present TCR beta chain was sequenced within a study of CD8 T cells in ankylosing spondylitis. Study-level results: A motif of several highly homologous TCR beta variants was seen as apparently characteristic of ankylosing spondylitis blood.

About this clonotype: Its specificity is not known.

V was shortened by 0 bases and J by 4 bases, with 15 bases between the two germline ends. The CDR3 contains 16 residues. CDR1 DFQATT and CDR2 SNEGSKA come from the germline V gene (reference sequence). TCRdb reanalysed the 5' RACE reads using MiXCR and keeps one entry per CDR3 protein. The top ten hold approximately 6.2% of the sample, which has 500,000 to 550,000 distinct CDR3 sequences, roughly 13% seen once. Specimen: blood, either unsorted or a sorted T cell fraction (not recorded which). This sequence was found in a male donor with ankylosing spondylitis. The rearrangement uses TRBV20-1 and TRBJ2-2, with TRBD2 as a possible D gene (7 bases). This CDR3 reads CSARDRGGLGTGELFF. In DNA, the CDR3 is TGCAGTGCTAGAGATCGCGGGGGCTTGGGCACCGGGGAGCTGTTTTTT.